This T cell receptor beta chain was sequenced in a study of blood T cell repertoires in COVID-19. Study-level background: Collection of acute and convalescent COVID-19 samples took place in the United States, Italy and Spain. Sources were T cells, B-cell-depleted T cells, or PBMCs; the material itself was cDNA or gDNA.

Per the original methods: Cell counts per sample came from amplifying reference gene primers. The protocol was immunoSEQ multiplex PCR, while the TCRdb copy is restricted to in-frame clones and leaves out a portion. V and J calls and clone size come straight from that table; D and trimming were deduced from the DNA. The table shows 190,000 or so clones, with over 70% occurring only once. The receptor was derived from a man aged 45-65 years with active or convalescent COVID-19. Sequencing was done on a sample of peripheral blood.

The CDR3 region has the DNA TGCGCCAGCACCCCAGGGACTAGCGGGAGGGAGACCCAGTACTTC. It codes for CASTPGTSGRETQYF. The chain joins TRBV10-2 to TRBJ2-5; 15 bases fit TRBD2. CDR1 and CDR2 (germline): WSHSY, SAAADI. V lost 7 bases to trimming and J lost 5 bases; unmatched junction nucleotides: 5. There are 15 residues in the CDR3.